A selection of T cell receptor beta chains follows, all from one sample in a study of tumor-infiltrating lymphocytes in primary liver carcinoma. TCRdb re-derived calls from the multiplex PCR reads in MiXCR, one entry per CDR3 protein. The sample records 330,000 or so distinct CDR3 sequences, approximately 64% being singletons. Sample: peripheral blood. The receptor set was obtained from a middle-aged man with primary liver carcinoma and hepatitis B virus infection. Both conserved end residues are trimmed from each CDR3. Clone size is stated in some rows and not others, as once, few, many or a class when expanded.

v_gene,abundance,j_gene,CDR3aa
TRBV11-2,.,TRBJ1-1,ASSPGRTTTEAL
TRBV11-2,.,TRBJ2-5,ASRFEGVTLY
TRBV11-2,.,TRBJ1-2,ASSLAFQGPYGYT
TRBV6-1,.,TRBJ2-3,AGERSTDTQY
TRBV11-3,.,TRBJ2-3,ASGSYTDTQY
TRBV12-3/TRBV12-4,many,TRBJ2-5,ASSSVAGETQY
TRBV29-1,.,TRBJ2-7,SVEASLAGGNEQY
TRBV12-3/TRBV12-4,many,TRBJ2-2,ASSFLADTGELF
TRBV7-9,few,TRBJ1-3,ASRKKPGQGVSGNTIY
TRBV4-1,.,TRBJ2-1,ASSQGSKTGTGEQF
TRBV28,.,TRBJ2-5,ASSLNPGTGQETQY
TRBV11-2,many,TRBJ2-4,ASSADRVVQY
TRBV30,.,TRBJ2-7,ASNRDSPYEQY
TRBV5-1,few,TRBJ2-2,ASSFASGSTGELF
TRBV11-2,.,TRBJ2-5,GSSLSGGQETQY
TRBV21-1,.,TRBJ2-1,ASSSPTEQIFNNEQF
TRBV1,.,TRBJ1-2,TSSHRDSLSSYGYT
TRBV6-1,many,TRBJ1-5,ASSTQGSNQPQH
TRBV24-1,once,TRBJ2-1,ATSDQSGNSYNEQF
TRBV5-1,.,TRBJ2-1,ASRGDSGNYNEQF